The 7 T cell receptor beta chains presented below share a single source sample, sequenced in a study of human T cells and chemical hapten exposure. The time point here: patch test 2, 6 weeks after DPC sensitization. As for treatment: therapeutic diphenylcyclopropenone sensitization with weekly scalp DPC. TCRdb redid the calling of the RACE reads with MiXCR, one entry per CDR3 protein. The data hold more than 85,000 distinct CDR3 sequences, with approximately 8.8% observed a single time. Source: whole blood, taken in connection with sensitization to the hapten diphenylcyclopropenone (DPC). Every receptor here comes from a woman aged 40 to 55 with alopecia areata. Some clones in this sample may be carry-over from other donors' samples.

J is TRBJ2-3 and V is TRBV11-2, with 11 positions matching TRBD2. The CDR3 sequence is 19 residues long. V dropped 5 bases and J dropped 4; count of bases not matched to a gene: 17. In germline, CDR1 is SGHAT, CDR2 FQNNGV. CDR3: CASSPARVGASGGPDTQYF. The CDR3 nucleotides are TGTGCCAGCAGCCCCGCGCGGGTAGGGGCTAGCGGGGGGCCAGATACGCAGTATTTT.

This clonotype was observed many times. The rearrangement joins TRBV20-1 to TRBJ1-2; the D gene is possibly TRBD1 (6 bases). Trimming stripped 5 bases from V and 4 bases from J, with 17 bases between. CDR3 length: 14 amino acids. Germline V gene lookup returns CDR1 DFQATT and CDR2 SNEGSKA (reference sequence). This chain's CDR3 is CSAPTSGGAYGYTF. Written as DNA, the CDR3 is TGCAGTGCTCCAACGTCGGGGGGCGCCTATGGCTACACCTTC.

V and J are TRBV14 and TRBJ1-1; maybe TRBD1 (5 bases). CDR3 size: 12 residues. CDR1 is SGHDN, CDR2 FVKESK, per germline. V gave up 4 bases and J gave up 5 bases, with 8 bases separating them. CDR3 bases: TGTGCCAGCAGCCGAGGACAAACTGAAGCTTTCTTT. Translating it yields CASSRGQTEAFF.

There are many counts of this clonotype. V usage is TRBV7-2 and J usage is TRBJ2-5; D might be TRBD2 (5 bases). The CDR3 has 13 residues. The V gene lost 3 bases and the J gene lost 0 bases, with 5 bases spanning the gap. Germline-derived CDR1 and CDR2 are SGHTA and FQGNSA. The CDR3 loop reads CASSLDYQETQYF. The CDR3 coding sequence is TGTGCCAGCAGCTTGGACTACCAAGAGACCCAGTACTTC.

The J gene is TRBJ2-7, the V gene TRBV4-1; D assignment may be TRBD1 or TRBD2 (7 bases each). Germline CDR1 is MGHRA and CDR2 is YSYEKL. Trimming removed 1 base at V and 6 bases at J, with 16 bases between. CDR3 length: 15 amino acids. CDR3 nucleotide sequence: TGCGCCAGCAGCCAAGGGGGAGGGGGCGCAACCGAGCAGTACTTC. It codes for CASSQGGGGATEQYF.

This clonotype has just a few counts. J is TRBJ2-3 and V is TRBV20-1; D gene uncertain. V was shortened by 0 bases and J by 1 base, with 8 bases between the two germline ends. The CDR3 runs 14 residues. Looked up from germline, CDR1 is DFQATT and CDR2 is SNEGSKA (reference sequence). The CDR3 DNA reads TGCAGTGCTAGAGAGGTCTCACGCACAGATACGCAGTATTTT. Its protein is CSAREVSRTDTQYF.

The rearrangement links TRBV7-2 to TRBJ1-2; D gene uncertain. CDR3 length: 17 residues. Deletions cut 2 bases from V and 7 bases from J, with 23 bases between. Germline CDR1 and CDR2: SGHTA and FQGNSA. The CDR3 DNA follows: TGTGCCAGCAGCTTAACGTTCGGAGTCAGTAACTATGTTGGCTACACCTTC. It is translated as CASSLTFGVSNYVGYTF.